The clone carrying this TCR beta chain showed up just once. In terms of age and location, participants ranged from roughly 18 to 90 years and lived in fewer than 30 US areas. Cohort 3 donors counted as recovered after two negative PCRs, clearance, or resolved symptoms. How the authors handled the data: Researchers report that nucleated cell counts were estimated from reference gene primer amplification. Only in-frame clones appear in the TCRdb table, and some are missing; sequencing was by immunoSEQ multiplex PCR. For V, J and clone size, that table is used; D and trimming come from the DNA. Altogether approximately 180,000 clones are present, approximately 89% being singletons, with the ten largest covering about 6.3%. This sample was included in a study of blood T cell repertoires in COVID-19. Study in general: COVID-19 samples, acute and convalescent, were from the United States, Italy and Spain.

The CDR3 loop spans 15 amino acids. J lost 3 bases, V lost 4 bases, and 9 bases had no gene match. Germline V lookup: CDR1 SGHDT, CDR2 YYEEEE. The TCR was taken from a man in his forties who had recovered from COVID-19. Sequenced: PBMCs or T cells enriched from blood (not recorded which). The chain couples TRBV5-6 to TRBJ2-7, with 8 bases aligning to TRBD1. The CDR3 nucleotides are TGTGCCAGCAGCCGCGACAGGGGCACCATCTACGAGCAGTACTTC. This gives the protein CASSRDRGTIYEQYF.